Listed below are T cell receptor beta chains from one sample, sequenced in a study of cytomegalovirus exposure and HLA in healthy donors. Profiling relied on immunoSEQ multiplex PCR, and the TCRdb table lists in-frame clones only, not all of them. The data contain more than 150,000 clones, roughly 80% of them singletons. The sequenced sample was PBMCs. These receptors were taken from a man aged 45-60 years in good health and CMV-seronegative. Both conserved end residues are part of each CDR3. Fields, in order: V gene, CDR3 protein.

TRBV15,CATSVSERANSDTQYF
TRBV12-5,CASAVGVSGNTIYF
TRBV6-5,CASSETENTEAFF
TRBV13,CASSAWTVNTEAFF
TRBV2,CASRVTTNTGELLF
TRBV7-6,CASSLGGTGWIETQYF
TRBV30,CAWQRAGLYEQYF
TRBV27,CASSPQGFSTDTQYF
TRBV13,CASSLELSTGELFF
TRBV29-1,CSVVEGRGEQYF
TRBV7-9,CASSPGQGALTGELFF
TRBV27,CASSLSAAGAYEQYF
TRBV9,CASSVRANPLEGLFF
TRBV5-1,CASSPGGQAFSYEQYF
TRBV7-9,CASSFQSGGANSPLHF
TRBV6-5,CASSYLGGETQYF
TRBV7-6,CASSPAGGGFYEQYF
TRBV11-2,CASSLLLEPGNTIYF
TRBV5-6,CASSSRGQGAFNEQFF
TRBV2,CARTGLSYNEQFF
TRBV19,CASSAVNQPQHF
TRBV9,CASSVWDFNSPLHF
TRBV7-2,CASSWDTYEQYF
TRBV9,CASSGTAQGQSVYTF
TRBV10-3,CAISELYEQYF
TRBV5-5,CASSLVWLVNTIYF
TRBV5-6,CASSGGQGAHGYTF
TRBV7-9,CASSVSRALQETQYF
TRBV4-3,CASSQDQGGVYNEQFF
TRBV4-3,CASSQDNRGQETQYF
TRBV5-4,CASSPRIQETQYF
TRBV18,CASSPNGQINEKLFF
TRBV10-3,CAISEVGQGEQYF
TRBV29-1,CSVGGSAGTFYGYTF
TRBV19,CASSIGAFTDTQYF
TRBV27,CASSLAVTKETQYF
TRBV9,CASSGGTGMYEQYF
TRBV19,CASSIVRQEQFF
TRBV10-3,CAIRTQGNTEAFF
TRBV18,CASSHPVSGTGNTEAFF
TRBV7-2,CASSPGWSGELFF
TRBV19,CASRGLGIGGKYSPLHF
TRBV2,CASSERSAKNEQFF
TRBV11-1,CASSPLRRARNEQFF
TRBV5-1,CASSLAGQTQNYGYTF
TRBV12-5,CASGLVSSGEQYF